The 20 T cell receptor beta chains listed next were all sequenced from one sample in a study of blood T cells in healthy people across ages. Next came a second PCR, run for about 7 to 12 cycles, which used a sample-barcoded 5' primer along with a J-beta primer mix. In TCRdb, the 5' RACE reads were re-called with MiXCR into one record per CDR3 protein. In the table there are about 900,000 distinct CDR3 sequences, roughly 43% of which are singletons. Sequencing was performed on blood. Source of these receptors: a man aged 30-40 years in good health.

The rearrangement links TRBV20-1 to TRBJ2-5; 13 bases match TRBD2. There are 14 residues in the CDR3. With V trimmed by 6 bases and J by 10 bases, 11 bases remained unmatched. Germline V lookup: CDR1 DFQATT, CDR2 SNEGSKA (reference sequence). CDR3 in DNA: TGCAGTGCACGGACTAGCGGGGGTGTCTACGACCAGTACTTC. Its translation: CSARTSGGVYDQYF.

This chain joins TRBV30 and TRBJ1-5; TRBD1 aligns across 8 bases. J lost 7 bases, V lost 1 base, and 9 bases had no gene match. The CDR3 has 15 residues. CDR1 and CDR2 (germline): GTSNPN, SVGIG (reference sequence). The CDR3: CAWSGRRGLIQPQHF. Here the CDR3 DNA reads TGTGCCTGGAGTGGCCGCAGGGGGCTCATCCAGCCCCAGCATTTT.

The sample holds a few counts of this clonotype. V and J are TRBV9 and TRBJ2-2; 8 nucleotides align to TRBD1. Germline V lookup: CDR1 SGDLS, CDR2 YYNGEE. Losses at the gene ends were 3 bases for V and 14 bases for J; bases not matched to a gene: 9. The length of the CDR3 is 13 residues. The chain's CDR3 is CASSDERTGNLFF. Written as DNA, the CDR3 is TGTGCCAGCAGCGACGAGAGGACAGGGAATCTGTTTTTT.

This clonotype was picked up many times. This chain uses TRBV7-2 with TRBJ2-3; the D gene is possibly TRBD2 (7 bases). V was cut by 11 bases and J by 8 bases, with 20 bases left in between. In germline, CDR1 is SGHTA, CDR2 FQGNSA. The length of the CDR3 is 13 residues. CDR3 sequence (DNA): TGTGCCTCCAGGACGGGGGGCCACGGTACGCAGTATTTT. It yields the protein CASRTGGHGTQYF.

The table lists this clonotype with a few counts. Written as DNA, the CDR3 is TGCAGCGTGAGGGAAGGGGGTCACACCGGGGAGCTGTTTTTT. Protein product: CSVREGGHTGELFF. The genes are TRBV29-1 and TRBJ2-2; tentative D call: TRBD1 (6 bases). The germline V and J ends were trimmed by 6 bases and 3 bases, with 14 bases remaining between them. Germline CDR1 SQVTM, CDR2 ANQGSEA. The CDR3 runs 14 residues.

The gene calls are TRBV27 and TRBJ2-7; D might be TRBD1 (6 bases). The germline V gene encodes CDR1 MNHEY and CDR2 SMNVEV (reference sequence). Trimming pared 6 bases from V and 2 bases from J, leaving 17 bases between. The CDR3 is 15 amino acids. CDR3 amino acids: CASSPTGGQPYEQYF. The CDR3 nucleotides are TGTGCCAGCAGCCCCACTGGGGGACAACCCTACGAGCAGTACTTC.

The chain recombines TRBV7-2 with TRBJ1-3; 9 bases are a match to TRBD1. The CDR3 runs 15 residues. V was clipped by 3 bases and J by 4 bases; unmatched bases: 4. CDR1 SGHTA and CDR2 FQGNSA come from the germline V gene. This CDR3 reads CASSFGTGKGNTIYF. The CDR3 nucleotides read TGTGCCAGCAGCTTTGGGACAGGGAAAGGAAACACCATATATTTT.

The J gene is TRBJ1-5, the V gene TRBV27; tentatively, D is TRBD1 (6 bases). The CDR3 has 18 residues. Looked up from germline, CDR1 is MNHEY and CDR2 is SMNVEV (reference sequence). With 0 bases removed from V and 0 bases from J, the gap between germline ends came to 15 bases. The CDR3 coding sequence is TGTGCCAGCAGTTTATCTAAAGGGGGTGGTTATAGCAATCAGCCCCAGCATTTT. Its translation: CASSLSKGGGYSNQPQHF.

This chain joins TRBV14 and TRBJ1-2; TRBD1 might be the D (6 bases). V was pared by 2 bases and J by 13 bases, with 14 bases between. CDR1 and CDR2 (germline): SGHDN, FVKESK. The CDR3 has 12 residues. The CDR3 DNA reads TGTGCCAGCAGCCAAATAGGACAGCCTACCACCTTC. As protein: CASSQIGQPTTF.

Here the CDR3 reads CASSSGSGGNEQFF. CDR3 in DNA: TGTGCCAGCAGTTCCGGCTCTGGGGGCAATGAGCAGTTCTTC. This chain joins TRBV27 and TRBJ2-1, with D possibly called TRBD1 or TRBD2 (5 bases each). V was cut by 4 bases and J by 6 bases, with 13 bases left in between. This CDR3 is built from 14 residues. CDR1 MNHEY and CDR2 SMNVEV come from the germline V gene (reference sequence).

Here the CDR3 reads CASIPLGAADTQYF. CDR3 bases: TGCGCCAGCATACCCCTGGGGGCGGCAGATACGCAGTATTTT. The chain has TRBV4-1 and TRBJ2-3, with D tentatively TRBD1 (6 bases). The CDR3 runs 14 residues. Trimming stripped 7 bases from V and 4 bases from J, with 15 bases between. Germline V gives CDR1 MGHRA, CDR2 YSYEKL.

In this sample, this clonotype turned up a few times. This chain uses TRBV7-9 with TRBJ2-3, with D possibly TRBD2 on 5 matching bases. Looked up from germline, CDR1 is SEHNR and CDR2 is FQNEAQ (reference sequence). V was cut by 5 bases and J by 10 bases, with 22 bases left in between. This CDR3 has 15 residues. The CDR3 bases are TGTGCCAGCAGCCCATCGGAACTAGGTCTGAATGCGCAGTATTTT. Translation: CASSPSELGLNAQYF. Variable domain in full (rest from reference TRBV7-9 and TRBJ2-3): DTGVSQNPRHKITKRGQNVTFRCDPISEHNRLYWYRQTLGQGPEFLTYFQNEAQLEKSRLLSDRFSAERPKGSFSTLEIQRTEQGDSAMYLCASSPSELGLNAQYFGPGTRLTVL.

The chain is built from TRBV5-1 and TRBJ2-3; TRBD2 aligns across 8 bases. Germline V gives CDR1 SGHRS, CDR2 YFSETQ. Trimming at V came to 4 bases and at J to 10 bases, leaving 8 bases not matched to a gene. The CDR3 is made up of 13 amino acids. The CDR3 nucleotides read TGCGCCAGCAGCCCGGCGGGACTAGGAGCGCAGTATTTT. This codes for CASSPAGLGAQYF.

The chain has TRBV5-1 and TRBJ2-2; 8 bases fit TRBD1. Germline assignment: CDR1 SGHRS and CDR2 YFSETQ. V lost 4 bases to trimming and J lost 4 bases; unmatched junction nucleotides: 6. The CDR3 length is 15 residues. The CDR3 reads CASSPGQGRTGELFF. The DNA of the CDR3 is TGCGCCAGCAGCCCAGGACAGGGACGCACCGGGGAGCTGTTTTTT.

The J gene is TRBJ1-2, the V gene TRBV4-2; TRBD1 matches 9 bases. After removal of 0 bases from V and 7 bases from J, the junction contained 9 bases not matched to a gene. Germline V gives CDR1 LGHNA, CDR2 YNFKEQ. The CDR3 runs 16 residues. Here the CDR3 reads CASSQDSVDRGSGYTF. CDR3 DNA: TGTGCCAGCAGCCAAGATTCTGTGGACAGGGGAAGTGGCTACACCTTC.

The CDR3 spells CASSYAGSTEAFF. DNA for the CDR3: TGTGCCAGCAGTTACGCAGGATCCACTGAAGCTTTCTTT. The chain employs TRBV6-5 and TRBJ1-1; D call uncertain. The CDR3 runs 13 residues. The germline V gene encodes CDR1 MNHEY and CDR2 SVGAGI. The ends were cut back, 2 bases at V and 4 bases at J, with 8 bases in the middle.

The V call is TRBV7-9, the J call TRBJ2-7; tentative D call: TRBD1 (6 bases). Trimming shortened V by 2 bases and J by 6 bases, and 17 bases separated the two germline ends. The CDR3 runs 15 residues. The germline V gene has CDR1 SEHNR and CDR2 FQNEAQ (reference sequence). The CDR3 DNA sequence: TGTGCCAGCAGCTTATCAGGGGATCGTCCCTGCGAGCAGTACTTC. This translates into CASSLSGDRPCEQYF.

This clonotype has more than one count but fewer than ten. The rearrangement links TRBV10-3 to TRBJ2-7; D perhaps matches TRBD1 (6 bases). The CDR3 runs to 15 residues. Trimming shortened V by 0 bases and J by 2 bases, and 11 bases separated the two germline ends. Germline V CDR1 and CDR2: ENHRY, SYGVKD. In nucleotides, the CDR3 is TGTGCCATCAGTGAGTCGGCTCAGGGGCCCTACGAGCAGTACTTC. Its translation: CAISESAQGPYEQYF.

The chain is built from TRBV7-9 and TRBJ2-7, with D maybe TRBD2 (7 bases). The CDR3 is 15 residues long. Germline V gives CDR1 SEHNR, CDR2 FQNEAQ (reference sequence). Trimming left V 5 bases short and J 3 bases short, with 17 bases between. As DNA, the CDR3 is TGTGCCAGCAGCGAAGAGGGGGGGGTGAACTACGAGCAGTACTTC. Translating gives CASSEEGGVNYEQYF.

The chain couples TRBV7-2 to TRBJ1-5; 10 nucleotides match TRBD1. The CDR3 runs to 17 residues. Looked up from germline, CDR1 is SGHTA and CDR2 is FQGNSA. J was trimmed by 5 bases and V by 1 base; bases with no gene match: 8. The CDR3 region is CASSLGVPGQGYQPQHF. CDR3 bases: TGTGCCAGCAGCTTAGGCGTTCCGGGACAGGGGTATCAGCCCCAGCATTTT.